The 2 T cell receptor beta chains presented below share a single source sample, sequenced in a study of blood T cell repertoires in COVID-19. Method: immunoSEQ multiplex PCR; TCRdb's copy keeps in-frame clones and lacks some. The data show 150,000 to 200,000 clones, with just under 90% seen just once and 10% held by the top ten. Sequencing used peripheral blood. These receptors all come from a woman in her 70s with COVID-19, enrolled during active disease.

This chain links TRBV19 with TRBJ1-2; D perhaps matches TRBD1 (6 bases). The V gene lost 6 bases and the J gene lost 6 bases, with 11 bases spanning the gap. Germline CDR1 is LNHDA and CDR2 is SQIVND (reference sequence). This CDR3 contains 12 residues. For the CDR3, the DNA is TGTGCCAGTAGGGACCCAGGGGATGGCTACACCTTC. Its protein is CASRDPGDGYTF.

The chain employs TRBV2 and TRBJ1-2, with TRBD1 identical over 9 bases. The V gene end was trimmed by 4 bases and the J gene end by 4 bases; junction bases not matched to a gene: 7. CDR3 length equals 15 residues. Germline V lookup: CDR1 SNHLY, CDR2 FYNNEI. CDR3 nucleotides: TGTGCCAGCAGTGCCGGGACAGGGTTCAGCTATGGCTACACCTTC. This encodes CASSAGTGFSYGYTF.